The rows below give T cell receptor beta chains drawn from one sample of a study of tumor-infiltrating lymphocytes in localized non-small cell lung cancer. Sequenced by immunoSEQ multiplex PCR; TCRdb stores in-frame clones only, minus some. The sample shows about 13,000 clones, 75% to 85% of them seen only once. The sample taken for sequencing was lung tumor tissue. The receptors derive from a human donor with non-small cell lung cancer. Each CDR3 is given with its conserved first and last residue. Each record gives: V gene, CDR3 length, clone size, J gene, D gene, CDR3 protein, CDR3 DNA. D genes are given only for firm matches. The listing skips clone size in some rows; elsewhere it reads once, few, many or a size class.

TRBV19	15	NA	TRBJ1-2	NA	CASSIGQLNSYGYTF	TGTGCCAGTAGTATCGGACAATTAAATAGCTATGGCTACACCTTC
TRBV4-1	17	NA	TRBJ1-4	NA	CASSPLQGPTTNEKLFF	TGCGCCAGCAGCCCTTTACAGGGTCCCACAACTAATGAAAAACTGTTTTTT
TRBV9	13	few	TRBJ2-7	NA	CASSGDRSYEQYF	TGTGCCAGCAGCGGGGACCGTTCCTACGAGCAGTACTTC
TRBV19	14	NA	TRBJ1-2	NA	CASSQQQVNYGYTF	TGTGCCAGTAGCCAACAACAGGTTAACTATGGCTACACCTTC
TRBV29-1	10	NA	TRBJ2-5	NA	CSVEHETQYF	TGCAGCGTTGAACACGAGACCCAGTACTTC
TRBV28	14	few	TRBJ2-7	NA	CASSPAQGFGKQYF	TGTGCCAGCAGTCCGGCCCAGGGGTTTGGAAAGCAGTACTTC
TRBV7-8	16	NA	TRBJ1-5	NA	CASSLTSGIGNQPQHF	TGTGCCAGCAGCTTAACTTCGGGGATTGGCAATCAGCCCCAGCATTTT
TRBV19	13	NA	TRBJ1-2	TRBD1	CASRLGQGGGYTF	TGTGCCAGTAGATTGGGACAGGGTGGGGGCTACACCTTC
TRBV7-2	15	NA	TRBJ2-1	NA	CASSSGGLNYNEQFF	TGTGCCAGCAGCTCAGGGGGACTTAACTACAATGAGCAGTTCTTC
TRBV6-5	14	once	TRBJ2-7	NA	CASSLGRGTYEQYF	TGTGCCAGCAGCCTGGGGCGGGGAACCTACGAGCAGTACTTC
TRBV7-2	14	NA	TRBJ1-2	NA	CASSLGPINYGYTF	TGTGCCAGCAGCCTAGGACCGATTAACTATGGCTACACCTTC
TRBV6-5	14	few	TRBJ2-1	TRBD2	CATSQGLASNEQFF	TGTGCCACCAGCCAGGGACTAGCCTCCAATGAGCAGTTCTTC
TRBV7-2	17	few	TRBJ2-1	TRBD2	CASSSQATSGRANEQFF	TGTGCCAGCAGCTCCCAGGCCACTAGCGGGAGGGCAAATGAGCAGTTCTTC
TRBV27	13	few	TRBJ1-2	NA	CASSLTQNYGYTF	TGTGCCAGCAGCCTGACCCAAAACTATGGCTACACCTTC
TRBV10-2	15	few	TRBJ2-3	TRBD1	CASRRTGGLTDTQYF	TGCGCCAGCAGGCGGACAGGGGGTCTTACAGATACGCAGTATTTT
TRBV10-1	14	NA	TRBJ1-2	NA	CASSETLDKNGYTF	TGCGCCAGCAGTGAGACCTTGGACAAGAATGGCTACACCTTC
TRBV4-2	15	NA	TRBJ2-4	NA	CASSPSEIGENIQYF	TGTGCCAGCAGCCCTTCGGAGATAGGCGAAAACATTCAGTACTTC
TRBV7-2	16	NA	TRBJ2-5	TRBD2	CASSLRPGLAGETQYF	TGTGCCAGCAGCTTACGCCCGGGCCTAGCGGGGGAGACCCAGTACTTC
TRBV19	12	NA	TRBJ2-7	NA	CASSRGRYEQYF	TGTGCCAGTAGTCGGGGCCGCTACGAGCAGTACTTC
TRBV29-1	17	NA	TRBJ2-4	TRBD2	CSAGLAGGPGAKNIQYF	TGCAGCGCTGGACTAGCGGGGGGGCCTGGGGCCAAAAACATTCAGTACTTC
TRBV6-1	13	NA	TRBJ1-1	NA	CASKDSKNTEAFF	TGTGCCAGCAAAGACAGTAAAAACACTGAAGCTTTCTTT
TRBV7-9	16	NA	TRBJ2-7	TRBD2	CASSPRLAGGLHEQYF	TGTGCCAGCAGTCCCAGACTAGCGGGAGGGCTTCACGAGCAGTACTTC
TRBV7-9	16	NA	TRBJ2-1	NA	CASSLGGGQGVNEQFF	TGTGCCAGCAGCTTAGGGGGCGGGCAGGGAGTCAATGAGCAGTTCTTC
TRBV5-1	14	NA	TRBJ2-5	NA	CASSLVGIGETQYF	TGCGCCAGCAGCTTGGTAGGGATCGGGGAGACCCAGTACTTC
TRBV7-3	17	NA	TRBJ2-1	TRBD2	CASMLGGTSRRYNEQFF	TGTGCCAGCATGCTAGGGGGGACTAGTAGACGGTACAATGAGCAGTTCTTC
TRBV27	13	NA	TRBJ2-5	NA	CASSLSGFGTQYF	TGTGCCAGCAGTTTATCAGGGTTCGGGACCCAGTACTTC
TRBV7-2	13	NA	TRBJ1-6	NA	CASSPQGRAPLHF	TGTGCCAGCAGCCCACAGGGCCGAGCACCCCTCCACTTT
TRBV9	17	few	TRBJ2-3	NA	CASSLQSYSGSTDTQYF	TGTGCCAGCAGCCTTCAGTCATACTCGGGCAGCACAGATACGCAGTATTTT
TRBV10-3	14	few	TRBJ1-2	NA	CAIGGTPPNYGYTF	TGTGCCATTGGGGGGACACCGCCTAACTATGGCTACACCTTC
TRBV2	14	once	TRBJ1-1	NA	CASSEAGMNTEAFF	TGTGCCAGCAGTGAAGCGGGCATGAACACTGAAGCTTTCTTT
TRBV10-3	12	NA	TRBJ2-7	NA	CAISESIREQYF	TGTGCCATCAGTGAGTCGATACGGGAGCAGTACTTC
TRBV11-3	18	NA	TRBJ2-6	NA	CASSLGPLDSSGANVLTF	TGTGCCAGCAGCTTAGGTCCTCTCGATTCCTCTGGGGCCAACGTCCTGACTTTC
TRBV10-2	19	NA	TRBJ2-1	NA	CASSDSMRWGAGSYNEQFF	TGCGCCAGCAGTGACTCGATGCGTTGGGGTGCTGGGTCCTACAATGAGCAGTTCTTC
TRBV29-1	13	NA	TRBJ2-5	TRBD1	CSAGTVEGETQYF	TGCAGCGCCGGGACAGTCGAGGGTGAGACCCAGTACTTC
TRBV19	20	NA	TRBJ2-7	TRBD1	CARSSRNRGPEGLCSYEQYF	TGTGCCAGGAGTTCCCGAAACAGGGGGCCCGAGGGGTTATGCTCCTACGAGCAGTACTTC
TRBV18	14	NA	TRBJ2-3	NA	CASSPESFTDTQYF	TGTGCCAGCTCACCTGAAAGTTTCACAGATACGCAGTATTTT
TRBV14	13	few	TRBJ2-3	NA	CASSRWTLDTQYF	TGTGCCAGCAGCCGATGGACTCTCGATACGCAGTATTTT
TRBV7-3	13	once	TRBJ2-1	TRBD2	CASSLGASGRWFF	TGTGCCAGCAGCTTGGGCGCTAGCGGGAGGTGGTTCTTC
TRBV10-1	14	NA	TRBJ2-3	NA	CASSESASTDTQYF	TGCGCCAGCAGTGAGTCGGCCAGCACAGATACGCAGTATTTT
TRBV6-6	15	few	TRBJ1-1	TRBD1	CASSKTGGRNTEAFF	TGTGCCAGCAGTAAGACAGGGGGCAGGAACACTGAAGCTTTCTTT
TRBV6-1	13	NA	TRBJ2-3	TRBD1	CASNRGRTDTQYF	TGTGCCAGCAATAGGGGGCGGACAGATACGCAGTATTTT
TRBV19	14	NA	TRBJ1-4	NA	CASSIEGGGAKPYF	TGTGCCAGTAGTATAGAAGGAGGGGGGGCGAAGCCGTATTTT
TRBV4-3	16	NA	TRBJ1-2	NA	CASSQNVAGRDYGYTF	TGCGCCAGCAGCCAAAACGTTGCGGGCCGAGACTATGGCTACACCTTC
TRBV13	13	NA	TRBJ2-7	NA	CASSWAGSYEQYF	TGTGCCAGCAGCTGGGCAGGCTCCTACGAGCAGTACTTC
TRBV7-2	14	NA	TRBJ2-2	NA	CASSLIRDTGELFF	TGTGCCAGCAGCCTCATTCGGGATACCGGGGAGCTGTTTTTT
TRBV21-1	16	NA	TRBJ2-7	NA	CASSKEVPGTVYEQYF	TGTGCCAGCAGCAAAGAAGTGCCCGGGACGGTCTACGAGCAGTACTTC
TRBV30	18	NA	TRBJ2-6	NA	CAWSTPPRPISGANVLTF	TGTGCCTGGAGCACCCCCCCCCGACCCATCTCTGGGGCCAACGTCCTGACTTTC
TRBV7-8	13	few	TRBJ2-7	NA	CASSPSQTGEQYF	TGTGCCAGCAGCCCCTCGCAGACGGGCGAGCAGTACTTC
TRBV2	14	NA	TRBJ1-6	NA	CASNWVIGNSPLHF	TGTGCCAGCAACTGGGTGATTGGTAATTCACCCCTCCACTTT
TRBV5-6	13	NA	TRBJ2-5	NA	CASSLGSQETQYF	TGTGCCAGCAGCTTAGGCAGTCAAGAGACCCAGTACTTC
TRBV2	16	NA	TRBJ1-5	NA	CASSGVPGAFNQPQHF	TGTGCCAGCAGTGGAGTTCCAGGTGCTTTCAATCAGCCCCAGCATTTT
TRBV19	13	NA	TRBJ2-3	NA	CASSIGGGDTQYF	TGTGCCAGTAGTATAGGCGGTGGAGATACGCAGTATTTT
TRBV7-9	16	NA	TRBJ2-3	TRBD2	CASSLVPRGRTDTQYF	TGTGCCAGCAGCTTAGTTCCGCGGGGGAGGACAGATACGCAGTATTTT
TRBV5-1	15	NA	TRBJ1-1	NA	CASRSSRTANTEAFF	TGCGCCAGCCGCTCGAGCCGGACCGCGAACACTGAAGCTTTCTTT
TRBV11-2	15	NA	TRBJ1-4	NA	CASSWAGSANEKLFF	TGTGCCAGCAGCTGGGCAGGGTCAGCTAATGAAAAACTGTTTTTT
TRBV9	16	NA	TRBJ2-1	TRBD2	CASSVTSGRAHNEQFF	TGTGCCAGCAGCGTGACTAGCGGGAGGGCCCACAATGAGCAGTTCTTC
TRBV19	14	NA	TRBJ1-5	NA	CASSMPWGSQPQHF	TGTGCCAGTAGTATGCCCTGGGGGAGTCAGCCCCAGCATTTT
TRBV5-1	14	once	TRBJ2-7	NA	CASSLVGSPYEQYF	TGCGCCAGCAGCTTGGTCGGCTCGCCCTACGAGCAGTACTTC
TRBV5-1	12	NA	TRBJ1-1	NA	CASSLRNTEAFF	TGCGCCAGCAGCTTACGGAACACTGAAGCTTTCTTT